These 8 T cell receptor beta chains share one sample of origin, sequenced in a study of blood T cell repertoires in COVID-19. Assay used: immunoSEQ multiplex PCR; TCRdb lists only in-frame clones, some missing. The table shows around 100,000 clones, with 70% to 90% occurring only once. The sequenced sample consisted of peripheral blood. Receptors originate from a man in his forties with acute or convalescent COVID-19.

The J gene is TRBJ2-2, the V gene TRBV9, with 9 nucleotides matching TRBD1. The germline V gene encodes CDR1 SGDLS and CDR2 YYNGEE. The trim removed 3 bases at V and 5 bases at J, leaving 11 bases unmatched. This CDR3 has 17 residues. CDR3 amino acids: CASSALSGTGNTGELFF. CDR3 in DNA: TGTGCCAGCAGCGCATTATCCGGGACAGGGAATACCGGGGAGCTGTTTTTT.

The sample holds one count of this clone. The chain joins TRBV6-6 to TRBJ1-3, with a tentative D call TRBD1 (5 bases). With 3 bases removed from V and 0 bases from J, the gap between germline ends came to 9 bases. This CDR3 has 15 residues. The V gene's germline CDR1 is MNHNY and CDR2 SVGAGI (reference sequence). CDR3 coding DNA: TGTGCCAGCAGTTATGGGGGGACCTCTGGAAACACCATATATTTT. Protein product: CASSYGGTSGNTIYF.

The chain couples TRBV7-8 to TRBJ2-1; TRBD1 aligns across 9 bases. This CDR3 is built from 16 residues. Germline trimming cut 2 bases from V and 6 bases from J; bases unmatched to any gene: 8. Germline values: CDR1 SGHVS, CDR2 FQNEAQ. CDR3 amino acids: CASSLPGTGRVNEQFF. In DNA, the CDR3 is TGTGCCAGCAGCTTACCCGGGACAGGGAGGGTCAATGAGCAGTTCTTC.

The chain combines TRBV3-1 (or the pseudogene TRBV3-2) with TRBJ1-3; D is uncertain. The CDR3 loop spans 17 amino acids. The V end lost 2 bases, the J end lost 0 bases, and 14 bases lay between the germline ends. In germline, CDR1 is LGHDT, CDR2 YNNKEL (reference sequence). The CDR3, as DNA: TGTGCCAGCAGCCAATCCGTGAGGGCCCTCTCTGGAAACACCATATATTTT. Translating gives CASSQSVRALSGNTIYF.

The chain joins TRBV5-5 to TRBJ1-1; no firm D call. The CDR3 extends over 15 amino acids. Germline lookup yields CDR1 SGHKS and CDR2 YYEKEE (reference sequence). V was cut by 0 bases and J by 1 base, with 10 bases left in between. In DNA, the CDR3 is TGTGCCAGCAGCTTGGTTGACGTAGCGAACACTGAAGCTTTCTTT. The encoded protein is CASSLVDVANTEAFF. Based on the CDR3 plus reference TRBV5-5 and TRBJ1-1, the full variable domain is DAGVTQSPTHLIKTRGQQVTLRCSPISGHKSVSWYQQVLGQGPQFIFQYYEKEERGRGNFPDRFSARQFPNYSSELNVNALLLGDSALYLCASSLVDVANTEAFFGQGTRLTVV.

This rearrangement joins TRBV4-2 to TRBJ2-7, with 8 bases that match TRBD1. The CDR3 has 15 amino acids. Per the germline V gene, CDR1 is LGHNA and CDR2 is YNFKEQ. The trim removed 1 base at V and 3 bases at J, leaving 5 bases unmatched. In DNA, the CDR3 is TGTGCCAGCAGCCAAGGAACAGGGGGAGACTACGAGCAGTACTTC. Translating gives CASSQGTGGDYEQYF.

The chain employs TRBV5-1 and TRBJ2-1; weak D call: TRBD2 (7 bases). CDR3 length: 15 amino acids. With 2 bases removed from V and 7 bases from J, the gap between germline ends came to 16 bases. Per germline, CDR1 SGHRS and CDR2 YFSETQ. CDR3 sequence (DNA): TGCGCCAGCAGCTTTGGGCGGGGGCTCCGGAATGAGCAGTTCTTC. Encoded protein: CASSFGRGLRNEQFF.

V usage is TRBV15 and J usage is TRBJ1-1, with TRBD1 as a possible D gene (6 bases). There are 18 residues in the CDR3. Trimming took off 6 bases at V and 0 bases at J, with 23 bases between the two ends. Germline assignment: CDR1 LNHNV and CDR2 YYDKDF (reference sequence). The CDR3 spells CATSGPQGLTGLNTEAFF. The CDR3 DNA is TGTGCCACCAGTGGCCCCCAGGGCCTGACAGGCCTGAACACTGAAGCTTTCTTT.